One T cell receptor (beta chain) is described in this entry. Germline V lookup: CDR1 MNHEY, CDR2 SVGAGI. J gave up 4 bases and V 11 bases, and 10 bases lay outside the gene matches. The CDR3 is 13 residues long. This specimen belongs to a study of blood T cell repertoires in COVID-19. Study at large: The samples span acute and convalescent COVID-19 from the United States, Italy and Spain.

Authors' analysis steps: Amplified reference gene primers provided the basis for estimating nucleated cell counts. The data were produced by immunoSEQ multiplex PCR, yet TCRdb's version contains in-frame clones alone and is incomplete. The DNA was the basis for D and trimming; V, J and clone size are from that table. The data contain approximately 170,000 clones, about 87% of them singletons. The TCR was taken from a man in his 60s with acute or convalescent COVID-19. The sequencing input was peripheral blood. V gene TRBV6-5 combines with J gene TRBJ1-2; TRBD1 agrees at 7 bases. The CDR3 DNA follows: TGTGCCTCCCGGGGGACAGCTCTCTATGGCTACACCTTC. Translating it yields CASRGTALYGYTF.